This T cell receptor beta chain stems from a study of identical twins. This clonotype was detected many times. Antigen specificity is unknown. Trimming removed 3 bases from V and 6 bases from J; junction bases left unmatched: 5. The CDR3 sequence is 15 residues long. CDR1 and CDR2 from the germline V gene are MNHNS and SASEGT. Notes on the study in general: These conclusions were based on statistical analysis (cross-sectional, not following the same donors).

Carrying unique molecular identifiers, the cDNA also gained a universal primer site through template switching. From the 5' RACE reads, TCRdb called clonotypes with MiXCR, one entry per CDR3 protein. The sample holds fewer than 800,000 distinct CDR3 sequences, about 7.1% seen once. These sequences were also reported in another study, on yellow fever vaccine responses in identical twins.

The TCR sequence derives from a woman between 18 and 29 years old in good health. This chain connects TRBV6-1 to TRBJ1-4; 9 nucleotides match TRBD1. Source material: PBMCs. The CDR3 region has the DNA TGTGCCAGCAGTGACACGGGACAGGGCCATGAAAAACTGTTTTTT. It is translated as CASSDTGQGHEKLFF.